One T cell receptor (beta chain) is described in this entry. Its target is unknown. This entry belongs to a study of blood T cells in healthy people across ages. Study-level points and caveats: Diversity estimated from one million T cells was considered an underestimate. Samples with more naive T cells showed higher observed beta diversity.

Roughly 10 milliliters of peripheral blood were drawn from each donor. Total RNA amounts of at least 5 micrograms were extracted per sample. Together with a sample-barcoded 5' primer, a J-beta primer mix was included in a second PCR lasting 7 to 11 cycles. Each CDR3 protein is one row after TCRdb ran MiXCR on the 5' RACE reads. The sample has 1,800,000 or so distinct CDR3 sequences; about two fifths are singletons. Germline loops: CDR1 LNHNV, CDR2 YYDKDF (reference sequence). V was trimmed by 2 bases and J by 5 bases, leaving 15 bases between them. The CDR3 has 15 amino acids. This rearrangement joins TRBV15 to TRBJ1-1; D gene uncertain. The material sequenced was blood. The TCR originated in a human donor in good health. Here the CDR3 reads CATSRYLRDDTEAFF. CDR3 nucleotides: TGTGCCACCAGCAGATACCTCCGGGATGATACTGAAGCTTTCTTT.